Given below is one TCR beta chain in context. Under the authors' procedure: Nucleated cell counts were estimated from reference gene primer amplification. Measured with immunoSEQ multiplex PCR; TCRdb has only the in-frame clones, and not every one. The V and J calls and clone size come from that table; D and trimming were worked out from the DNA. The sample shows fewer than 400,000 clones, over 85% of them seen only once. Participants came from some 23 US areas, aged about 18 to 89 years. The record originates from a study of blood T cell repertoires in COVID-19. The CDR3 has 15 amino acids. Looked up from germline, CDR1 is MGHRA and CDR2 is YSYEKL. V was shortened by 0 bases and J by 3 bases, with 8 bases between the two germline ends.

Sequencing used PBMCs or T cells enriched from blood (not recorded which). This TCR was recovered from a woman in her thirties who had recovered from COVID-19. This rearrangement joins TRBV4-1 to TRBJ1-4, with D possibly being TRBD1 (5 bases). CDR3 sequence: CASSQEWGANEKLFF. CDR3 sequence (DNA): TGCGCCAGCAGCCAAGAATGGGGGGCTAATGAAAAACTGTTTTTT.